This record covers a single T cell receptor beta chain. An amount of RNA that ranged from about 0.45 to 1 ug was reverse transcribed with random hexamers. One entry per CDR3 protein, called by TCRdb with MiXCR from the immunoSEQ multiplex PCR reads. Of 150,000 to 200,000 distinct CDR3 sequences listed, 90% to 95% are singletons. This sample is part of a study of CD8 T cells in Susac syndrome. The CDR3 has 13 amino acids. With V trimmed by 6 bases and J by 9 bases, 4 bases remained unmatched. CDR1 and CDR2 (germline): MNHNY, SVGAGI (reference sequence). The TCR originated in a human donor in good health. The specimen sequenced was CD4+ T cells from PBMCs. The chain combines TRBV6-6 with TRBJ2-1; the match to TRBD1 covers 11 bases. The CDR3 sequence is CASRGQGEGEQFF. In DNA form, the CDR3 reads TGTGCCAGCAGGGGACAGGGGGAGGGTGAGCAGTTCTTC.